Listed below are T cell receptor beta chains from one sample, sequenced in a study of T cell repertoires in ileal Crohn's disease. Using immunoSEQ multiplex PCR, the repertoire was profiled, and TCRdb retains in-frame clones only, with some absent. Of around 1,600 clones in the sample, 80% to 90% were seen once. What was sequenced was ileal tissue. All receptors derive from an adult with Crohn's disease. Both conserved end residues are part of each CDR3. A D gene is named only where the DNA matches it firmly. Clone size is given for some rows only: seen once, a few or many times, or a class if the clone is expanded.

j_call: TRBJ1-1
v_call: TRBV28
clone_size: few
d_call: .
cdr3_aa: CASSRAGLNTEAFF
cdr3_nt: TGTGCCAGCAGTCGCGCAGGGCTGAACACTGAAGCTTTCTTT

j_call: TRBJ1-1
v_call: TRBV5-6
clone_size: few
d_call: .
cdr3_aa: CASSLMTNTEAFF
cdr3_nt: TGTGCCAGCAGCTTGATGACGAACACTGAAGCTTTCTTT

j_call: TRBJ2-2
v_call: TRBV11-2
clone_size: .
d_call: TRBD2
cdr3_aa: CASLASGVTGELFF
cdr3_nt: TGTGCCAGCTTGGCTAGCGGGGTCACCGGGGAGCTGTTTTTT

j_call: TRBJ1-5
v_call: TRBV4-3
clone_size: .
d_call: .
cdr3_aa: CASSRVTPCVRGNQPQHF
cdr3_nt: TGCGCCAGCAGCCGCGTCACCCCCTGTGTTCGGGGCAATCAGCCCCAGCATTTT

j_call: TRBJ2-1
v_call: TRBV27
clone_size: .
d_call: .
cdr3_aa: CASSFPSHEQFF
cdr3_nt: TGTGCCAGCAGTTTTCCCTCCCATGAGCAGTTCTTC

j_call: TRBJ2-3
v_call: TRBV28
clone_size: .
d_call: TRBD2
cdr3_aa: CASSSGGSPDTQYF
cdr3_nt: TGTGCCAGCAGTTCCGGCGGGAGCCCAGATACGCAGTATTTT

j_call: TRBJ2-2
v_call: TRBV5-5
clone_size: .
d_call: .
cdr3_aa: CASSLRPWTDNTGELFF
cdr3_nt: TGTGCCAGCAGCTTACGACCCTGGACAGACAACACCGGGGAGCTGTTTTTT

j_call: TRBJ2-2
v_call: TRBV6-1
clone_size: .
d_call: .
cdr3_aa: CASQGGGEEAGELFF
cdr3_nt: TGTGCCAGCCAAGGAGGGGGGGAAGAGGCCGGGGAGCTGTTTTTT

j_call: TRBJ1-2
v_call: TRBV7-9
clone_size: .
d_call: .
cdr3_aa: CASSDDMVVGYTF
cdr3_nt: TGTGCCAGCAGCGACGACATGGTTGTCGGCTACACCTTC

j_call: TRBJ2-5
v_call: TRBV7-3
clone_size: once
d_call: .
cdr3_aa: CASSSTGTWGETQYF
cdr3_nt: TGTGCCAGCAGCTCAACGGGGACTTGGGGGGAGACCCAGTACTTC

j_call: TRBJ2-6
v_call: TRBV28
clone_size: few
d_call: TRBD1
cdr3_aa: CASSWTGADGANVLTF
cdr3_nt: TGTGCCAGCAGTTGGACAGGGGCAGATGGGGCCAACGTCCTGACTTTC

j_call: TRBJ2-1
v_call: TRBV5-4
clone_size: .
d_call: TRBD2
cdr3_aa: CASSERTSGRNEQFF
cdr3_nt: TGTGCCAGCAGCGAAAGGACTAGCGGAAGGAATGAGCAGTTCTTC

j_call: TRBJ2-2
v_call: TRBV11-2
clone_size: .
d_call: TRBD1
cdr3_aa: CASSPNTGDTGELFF
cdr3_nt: TGTGCCAGCAGCCCCAATACAGGGGACACCGGGGAGCTGTTTTTT

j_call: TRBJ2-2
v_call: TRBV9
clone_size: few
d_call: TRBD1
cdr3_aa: CASSPRTGVDGNTGELFF
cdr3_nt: TGTGCCAGCAGCCCTCGGACAGGGGTGGATGGGAACACCGGGGAGCTGTTTTTT

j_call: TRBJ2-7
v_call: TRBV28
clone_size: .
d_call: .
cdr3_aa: CASSSGMGYEQYF
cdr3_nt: TGTGCCAGCAGTTCGGGGATGGGCTACGAGCAGTACTTC

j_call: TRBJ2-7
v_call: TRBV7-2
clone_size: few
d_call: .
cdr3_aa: CASSLVGGYEQYF
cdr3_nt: TGTGCCAGCAGCTTAGTAGGCGGATACGAGCAGTACTTC

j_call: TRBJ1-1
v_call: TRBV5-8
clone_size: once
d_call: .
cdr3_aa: CASSREERRPAFF
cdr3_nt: TGTGCCAGCAGCCGGGAGGAAAGACGGCCAGCTTTCTTT

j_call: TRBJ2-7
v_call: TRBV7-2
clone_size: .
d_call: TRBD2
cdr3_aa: CASSFSGLVYEQYF
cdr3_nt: TGTGCCAGCAGCTTTAGCGGGTTAGTCTACGAGCAGTACTTC

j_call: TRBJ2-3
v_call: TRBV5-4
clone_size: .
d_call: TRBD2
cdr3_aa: CASSGGLAQSDTQYF
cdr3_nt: TGTGCCAGCAGCGGGGGACTAGCGCAGTCAGATACGCAGTATTTT

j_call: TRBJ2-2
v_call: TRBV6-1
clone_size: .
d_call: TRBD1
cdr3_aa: CASSEDRGRTGELFF
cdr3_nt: TGTGCCAGCAGTGAGGACAGGGGAAGGACCGGGGAGCTGTTTTTT

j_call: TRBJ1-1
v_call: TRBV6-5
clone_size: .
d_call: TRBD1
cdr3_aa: CASSYVSIGQAIF
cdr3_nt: TGTGCCAGCAGTTACGTATCAATAGGACAGGCCATTTTT

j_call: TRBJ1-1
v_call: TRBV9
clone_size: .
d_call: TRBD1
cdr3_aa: CASSFRTGTEAFF
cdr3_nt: TGTGCCAGCAGCTTCCGGACAGGGACTGAAGCTTTCTTT

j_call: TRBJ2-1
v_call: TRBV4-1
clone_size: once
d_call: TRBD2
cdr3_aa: CASSQGRGGPYNEQFF
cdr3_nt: TGCGCCAGCAGCCAAGGTCGGGGGGGCCCCTACAATGAGCAGTTCTTC

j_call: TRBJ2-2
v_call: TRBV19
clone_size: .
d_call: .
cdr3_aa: CASSIHRSNTGELFF
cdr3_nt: TGTGCCAGTAGTATTCACAGGTCGAACACCGGGGAGCTGTTTTTT

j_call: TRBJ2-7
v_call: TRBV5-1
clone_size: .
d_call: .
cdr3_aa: CASSWDNYEQYF
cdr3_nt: TGCGCCAGCAGCTGGGACAACTACGAGCAGTACTTC

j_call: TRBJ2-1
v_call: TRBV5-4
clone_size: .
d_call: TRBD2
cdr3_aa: CASSPRLAGDADEQFF
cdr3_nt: TGTGCCAGCAGCCCGCGACTAGCGGGAGATGCGGATGAGCAGTTCTTC

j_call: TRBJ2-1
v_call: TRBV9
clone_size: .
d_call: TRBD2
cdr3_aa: CASSVGAGGLSYNEQFF
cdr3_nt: TGTGCCAGCAGCGTAGGGGCGGGAGGGCTCTCCTACAATGAGCAGTTCTTC

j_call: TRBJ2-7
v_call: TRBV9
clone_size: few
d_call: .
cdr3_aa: CASSVAAGGPLGYEQYF
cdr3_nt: TGTGCCAGCAGCGTAGCGGCAGGGGGGCCCCTGGGGTACGAGCAGTACTTC

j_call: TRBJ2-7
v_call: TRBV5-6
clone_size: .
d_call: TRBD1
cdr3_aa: CASSLVGQGVGEQYF
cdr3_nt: TGTGCCAGCAGCTTGGTGGGACAGGGGGTGGGGGAGCAGTACTTC

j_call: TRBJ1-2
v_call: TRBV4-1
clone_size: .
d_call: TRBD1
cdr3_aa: CASSQDWDRGYTF
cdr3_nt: TGCGCCAGCAGCCAAGATTGGGACAGAGGGTACACCTTC

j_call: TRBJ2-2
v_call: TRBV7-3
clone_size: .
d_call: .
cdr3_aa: CASSSDAGELFF
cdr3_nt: TGTGCCAGCAGCTCCGACGCCGGGGAGCTGTTTTTT

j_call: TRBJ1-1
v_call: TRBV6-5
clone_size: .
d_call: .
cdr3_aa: CASSYKSGGHTEAFF
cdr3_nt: TGTGCCAGCAGTTATAAATCGGGGGGCCACACTGAAGCTTTCTTT

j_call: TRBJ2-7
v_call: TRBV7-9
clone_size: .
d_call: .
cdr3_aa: CASSYLDGGRSEQYF
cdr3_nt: TGTGCCAGCAGTTATTTAGACGGGGGACGTAGCGAGCAGTACTTC

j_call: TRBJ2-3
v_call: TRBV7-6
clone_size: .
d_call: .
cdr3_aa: CASSFGQGTDTQYF
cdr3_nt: .

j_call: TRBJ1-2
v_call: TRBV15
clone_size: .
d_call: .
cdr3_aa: CATSRDSGGYTF
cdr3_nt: TGTGCCACCAGCAGAGATTCCGGGGGCTACACCTTC

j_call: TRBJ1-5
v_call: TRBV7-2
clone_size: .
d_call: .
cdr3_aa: CASSLGPRLQGDNNQPQHF
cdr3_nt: TGTGCCAGCAGCTTGGGTCCCCGGTTACAGGGAGATAACAATCAGCCCCAGCATTTT

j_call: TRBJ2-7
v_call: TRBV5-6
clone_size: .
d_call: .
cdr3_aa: CASSPGTKYYEQYF
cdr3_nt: TGTGCCAGCAGCCCCGGGACAAAGTACTACGAGCAGTACTTC

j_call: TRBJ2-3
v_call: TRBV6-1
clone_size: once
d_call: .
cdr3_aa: CASRELADTQYF
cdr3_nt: TGTGCCAGCAGGGAACTCGCAGATACGCAGTATTTT

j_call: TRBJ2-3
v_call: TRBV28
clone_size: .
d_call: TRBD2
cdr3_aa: CASSLREGSTDTQYF
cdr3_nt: TGTGCCAGCAGTTTACGGGAGGGCAGCACAGATACGCAGTATTTT

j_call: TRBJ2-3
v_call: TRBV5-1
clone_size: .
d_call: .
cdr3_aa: CASKGYLGDTDTQYF
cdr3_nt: TGCGCCAGCAAGGGTTACTTGGGGGACACAGATACGCAGTATTTT

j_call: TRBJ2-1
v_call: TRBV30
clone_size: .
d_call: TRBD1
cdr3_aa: CAWSVGTDYNEQFF
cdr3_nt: TGTGCCTGGAGTGTAGGGACAGACTACAATGAGCAGTTCTTC

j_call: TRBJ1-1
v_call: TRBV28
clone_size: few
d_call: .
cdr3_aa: CASSRPGLNTEAFF
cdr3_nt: TGTGCCAGCAGTCGCCCGGGTTTGAACACTGAAGCTTTCTTT

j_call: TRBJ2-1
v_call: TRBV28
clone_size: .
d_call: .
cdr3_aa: CASSPVGGNEQFF
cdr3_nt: TGTGCCAGCAGTCCGGTCGGAGGCAATGAGCAGTTCTTC

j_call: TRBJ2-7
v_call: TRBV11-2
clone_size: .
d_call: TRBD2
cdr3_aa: CASSLDSGGSYEQYF
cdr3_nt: TGTGCCAGCAGCTTGGATAGCGGGGGATCCTACGAGCAGTACTTC

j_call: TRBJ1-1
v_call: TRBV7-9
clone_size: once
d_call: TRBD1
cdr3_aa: CASSSGTGANTEAFF
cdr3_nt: TGTGCCAGCAGCTCGGGCACAGGGGCGAACACTGAAGCTTTCTTT